The next 23 T cell receptor beta chains were all read from a single sample in a study of blood T cell repertoires in COVID-19. Method: immunoSEQ multiplex PCR; TCRdb's copy keeps in-frame clones and lacks some. The table shows about 190,000 clones, with roughly 81% occurring only once. Sequenced: peripheral blood. The receptors originated from a woman older than 75 with COVID-19, enrolled during active disease.

This clone has just one count. CDR3 nucleotides: TGTGCCAGCAGTTACGGCCAAGGGGGGGACATTCAGTACTTC. The encoded protein is CASSYGQGGDIQYF. This chain links TRBV6-6 with TRBJ2-4; TRBD2 is a possible D gene (7 bases). The CDR3 consists of 14 residues. The V end lost 2 bases, the J end lost 8 bases, and 13 bases lay between the germline ends. Germline V gene data show CDR1 as MNHNY and CDR2 as SVGAGI (reference sequence).

The chain recombines TRBV2 with TRBJ2-2; D perhaps matches TRBD1 (6 bases). V shed 6 bases and J shed 6 bases, with 14 bases lying between them. Germline V gene lookup returns CDR1 SNHLY and CDR2 FYNNEI. CDR3 size: 14 residues. Here the CDR3 DNA reads TGTGCCAGCAGATCGGGACACGTAGCCGGGGAGCTGTTTTTT. Protein sequence: CASRSGHVAGELFF.

CDR3 sequence (DNA): TGTGCCAGCAGTGAATGGGACAGGGGCTTCAACACTGAAGCTTTCTTT. This encodes CASSEWDRGFNTEAFF. V is TRBV6-1 and J is TRBJ1-1; 10 positions agree with TRBD1. J lost 2 bases, V lost 2 bases, and 5 bases had no gene match. CDR1 and CDR2 (germline): MNHNS, SASEGT. The CDR3 is made up of 16 amino acids.

The J gene is TRBJ1-4, the V gene TRBV2, with 9 bases lining up with TRBD1. The V gene end was trimmed by 6 bases and the J gene end by 8 bases; junction bases not matched to a gene: 7. The CDR3 is 14 residues long. The germline V gene has CDR1 SNHLY and CDR2 FYNNEI. DNA of the CDR3: TGTGCCAGCAGCTTAGGGACAGGGAGCGAAAAACTGTTTTTT. Translated, it gives CASSLGTGSEKLFF. Drawing the rest from reference TRBV2 and TRBJ1-4, the complete variable domain is EPEVTQTPSHQVTQMGQEVILRCVPISNHLYFYWYRQILGQKVEFLVSFYNNEISEKSEIFDDQFSVERPDGSNFTLKIRSTKLEDSAMYFCASSLGTGSEKLFFGSGTQLSVL.

This CDR3 reads CAISVGQNTEAFF. In DNA, the CDR3 is TGTGCCATCAGTGTGGGCCAAAACACTGAAGCTTTCTTT. V usage is TRBV10-3 and J usage is TRBJ1-1, with D uncertain. Trimming pared 4 bases from V and 2 bases from J, leaving 8 bases between. This CDR3 contains 13 residues. CDR1 is ENHRY, CDR2 SYGVKD, per germline.

This clone has just one count. This chain uses TRBV2 with TRBJ1-1; D is perhaps TRBD1 (6 bases). Germline V gene data show CDR1 as SNHLY and CDR2 as FYNNEI. The CDR3 is 15 residues long. V was pared by 1 base and J by 4 bases, with 13 bases between. In DNA, the CDR3 is TGTGCCAGCAGTGAAGAGGGGGGAGGGGGCACTGAAGCTTTCTTT. Encoded protein: CASSEEGGGGTEAFF.

The genes are TRBV27 and TRBJ2-7; D call uncertain. Germline V gene sequence: CDR1 MNHEY, CDR2 SMNVEV (reference sequence). CDR3 length equals 14 residues. V dropped 2 bases and J dropped 2 bases, with 10 bases sitting between them. The CDR3 coding sequence is TGTGCCAGCAGTTTAACACGGGTTGCCTACGAGCAGTACTTC. Translating gives CASSLTRVAYEQYF.

This clone was counted at least ten times. Its ends do not fully match the called genes, so a read error is possible. This chain links TRBV30 with TRBJ1-2, with D possibly TRBD1 on 6 matching bases. This CDR3 has 11 residues. Germline CDR1 is GTSNPN and CDR2 is SVGIG (reference sequence). The DNA for the CDR3 is TGTGCCGGGAGAGAGACAGGAGCCTACACCTTC. Encoded protein: CAGRETGAYTF.

The chain joins TRBV3-1 (or the pseudogene TRBV3-2) to TRBJ2-5, with D possibly being TRBD2 (5 bases). V lost 2 bases and J 1 base, leaving 20 bases between the germline ends. Germline V lookup: CDR1 LGHDT, CDR2 YNNKEL (reference sequence). There are 18 residues in the CDR3. The DNA for the CDR3 is TGTGCCAGCAGCCAAAAGATCTCGTGGCTAGCCCGCCAAGAGACCCAGTACTTC. It translates to CASSQKISWLARQETQYF.

V gene TRBV28 combines with J gene TRBJ1-1; 10 positions match TRBD1. Germline V CDR1 and CDR2: MDHEN, SYDVKM. The CDR3 sequence is 14 residues long. The V and J ends lost 6 bases and 6 bases, in that order; junction bases with no gene match: 7. CDR3 bases: TGTGCCAGCAGGCCAAAGACAGGGGGCCCTGAAGCTTTCTTT. Translating gives CASRPKTGGPEAFF.

This rearrangement joins TRBV27 to TRBJ1-1; D may be TRBD1 (5 bases). CDR3 length: 12 amino acids. The germline V gene encodes CDR1 MNHEY and CDR2 SMNVEV (reference sequence). The V end lost 6 bases, the J end lost 3 bases, and 8 bases lay between the germline ends. CDR3: CASSQQDTEAFF. The CDR3 coding sequence is TGTGCCAGCAGCCAACAGGACACTGAAGCTTTCTTT.

The chain is built from TRBV30 and TRBJ2-3; D ambiguous. The germline gives CDR1 GTSNPN, CDR2 SVGIG (reference sequence). Trimming stripped 3 bases from V and 4 bases from J, with 5 bases between. The CDR3 has 11 amino acids. The CDR3 DNA follows: TGTGCCTGGAGGATAGCAGATACGCAGTATTTT. The encoded protein is CAWRIADTQYF.

The rearrangement uses TRBV24-1 and TRBJ1-4; D not resolved. The CDR3 runs to 15 residues. With 4 bases removed from V and 0 bases from J, the gap between germline ends came to 8 bases. Germline V CDR1 and CDR2: KGHDR, SFDVKD. CDR3: CATSDHSATNEKLFF. The CDR3 DNA reads TGTGCCACCAGTGACCACAGTGCAACTAATGAAAAACTGTTTTTT.

The chain uses TRBV5-1 and TRBJ2-7, with D perhaps TRBD2 (6 bases). The CDR3 length is 14 residues. In germline, CDR1 is SGHRS, CDR2 YFSETQ. Between the trimmed V and J ends, which lost 0 bases and 6 bases, there was a span of 13 bases. The CDR3 here is CASSLDPPGGEQYF. The CDR3 bases are TGCGCCAGCAGCTTGGACCCTCCCGGGGGCGAGCAGTACTTC.

The chain recombines TRBV7-3 with TRBJ2-3, with D maybe TRBD1 (6 bases). Looked up from germline, CDR1 is SGHTA and CDR2 is FQGTGA. V lost 1 base, J lost 0 bases, and 8 bases lay in between. The CDR3 totals 15 residues. In DNA form, the CDR3 reads TGTGCCAGCAGCTTAATAGGGGGTAGCACAGATACGCAGTATTTT. Protein: CASSLIGGSTDTQYF. The full variable domain, its missing parts supplied by reference TRBV7-3 and TRBJ2-3, is GAGVSQTPSNKVTEKGKYVELRCDPISGHTALYWYRQSLGQGPEFLIYFQGTGAADDSGLPNDRFFAVRPEGSVSTLKIQRTERGDSAVYLCASSLIGGSTDTQYFGPGTRLTVL.

V usage is TRBV14 and J usage is TRBJ2-3, with 9 bases aligning to TRBD2. The CDR3 has 15 residues. The germline V gene has CDR1 SGHDN and CDR2 FVKESK. With 4 bases clipped from V and 1 base from J, the junction kept 3 bases outside the gene matches. The CDR3 DNA follows: TGTGCCAGCAGCCGGTGGACTAGCGGCACAGATACGCAGTATTTT. Amino acid sequence: CASSRWTSGTDTQYF. Supplemented by reference TRBV14 and TRBJ2-3, the full variable domain reads EAGVTQFPSHSVIEKGQTVTLRCDPISGHDNLYWYRRVMGKEIKFLLHFVKESKQDESGMPNNRFLAERTGGTYSTLKVQPAELEDSGVYFCASSRWTSGTDTQYFGPGTRLTVL.

The rearrangement links TRBV12-3 or TRBV12-4 to TRBJ2-4; D is ambiguous. The CDR3 contains 12 residues. The germline V and J ends were trimmed by 4 bases and 7 bases, with 8 bases remaining between them. CDR3 amino acids: CASSSAANIQYF. The DNA for the CDR3 is TGTGCCAGCAGTTCGGCGGCGAACATTCAGTACTTC.

The chain couples TRBV2 to TRBJ2-1; D not resolved. Germline values: CDR1 SNHLY, CDR2 FYNNEI. The CDR3 spans 15 residues. Trimming removed 6 bases at V and 0 bases at J, with 12 bases between. The CDR3 DNA reads TGTGCCAGCAGGGTGAACACCTTCTCCTACAATGAGCAGTTCTTC. Encoded protein: CASRVNTFSYNEQFF.

The CDR3 nucleotides read TGTGCCAGCAGCCTTTCTAACGGGTCCTACAATGAGCAGTTCTTC. Its protein is CASSLSNGSYNEQFF. The chain carries TRBV9 and TRBJ2-1; D not resolved. Germline V lookup: CDR1 SGDLS, CDR2 YYNGEE. The V end lost 4 bases, the J end lost 1 base, and 12 bases lay between the germline ends. The CDR3 is made up of 15 amino acids.

This clone showed up just once. The rearrangement links TRBV2 to TRBJ1-2; the D gene is possibly TRBD1 (6 bases). This CDR3 has 14 residues. Trimming cost V 8 bases and J 2 bases, with 15 bases left between them. The germline V gene encodes CDR1 SNHLY and CDR2 FYNNEI. For the CDR3, the DNA is TGTGCCAGCGCACTCCCGACAGGCAACTATGGCTACACCTTC. Its translation: CASALPTGNYGYTF.

This clone showed up just a few times. V and J are TRBV9 and TRBJ2-1; the D gene is possibly TRBD1 (6 bases). The CDR3 contains 14 residues. Trimming stripped 3 bases from V and 2 bases from J, with 9 bases between. CDR1 is SGDLS, CDR2 YYNGEE, per germline. The CDR3 sequence: CASSARDTYNEQFF. The DNA for the CDR3 is TGTGCCAGCAGCGCCCGGGACACCTACAATGAGCAGTTCTTC.

The chain uses TRBV2 and TRBJ1-2, with 9 nucleotides matching TRBD1. This CDR3 has 14 residues. Germline CDR1 and CDR2: SNHLY and FYNNEI. Trimming took 6 bases from V and 2 from J; bases not matched to a gene: 4. This chain's CDR3 is CASRETGGNYGYTF. CDR3 nucleotides: TGTGCCAGCAGGGAGACAGGGGGAAACTATGGCTACACCTTC.

V usage is TRBV2 and J usage is TRBJ1-1; D perhaps matches TRBD1 (5 bases). V was pared by 5 bases and J by 4 bases, with 20 bases between. CDR1 and CDR2 from the germline V gene are SNHLY and FYNNEI. The CDR3 is 16 amino acids. The chain's CDR3 is CASSWQKSGAGTEAFF. The DNA for the CDR3 is TGTGCCAGCAGTTGGCAGAAGTCTGGGGCTGGCACTGAAGCTTTCTTT. Variable domain in full (rest from reference TRBV2 and TRBJ1-1): EPEVTQTPSHQVTQMGQEVILRCVPISNHLYFYWYRQILGQKVEFLVSFYNNEISEKSEIFDDQFSVERPDGSNFTLKIRSTKLEDSAMYFCASSWQKSGAGTEAFFGQGTRLTVV.